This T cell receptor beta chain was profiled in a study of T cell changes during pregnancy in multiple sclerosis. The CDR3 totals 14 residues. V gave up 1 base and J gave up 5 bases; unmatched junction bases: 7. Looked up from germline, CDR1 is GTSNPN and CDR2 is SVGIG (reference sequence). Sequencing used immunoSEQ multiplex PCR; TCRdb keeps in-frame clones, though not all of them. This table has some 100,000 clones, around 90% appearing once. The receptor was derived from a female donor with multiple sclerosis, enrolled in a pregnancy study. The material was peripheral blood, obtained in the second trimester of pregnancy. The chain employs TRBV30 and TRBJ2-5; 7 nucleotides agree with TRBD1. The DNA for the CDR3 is TGTGCCTGGAGTGGGGACAGCAGGCGTGAGACCCAGTACTTC. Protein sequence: CAWSGDSRRETQYF.